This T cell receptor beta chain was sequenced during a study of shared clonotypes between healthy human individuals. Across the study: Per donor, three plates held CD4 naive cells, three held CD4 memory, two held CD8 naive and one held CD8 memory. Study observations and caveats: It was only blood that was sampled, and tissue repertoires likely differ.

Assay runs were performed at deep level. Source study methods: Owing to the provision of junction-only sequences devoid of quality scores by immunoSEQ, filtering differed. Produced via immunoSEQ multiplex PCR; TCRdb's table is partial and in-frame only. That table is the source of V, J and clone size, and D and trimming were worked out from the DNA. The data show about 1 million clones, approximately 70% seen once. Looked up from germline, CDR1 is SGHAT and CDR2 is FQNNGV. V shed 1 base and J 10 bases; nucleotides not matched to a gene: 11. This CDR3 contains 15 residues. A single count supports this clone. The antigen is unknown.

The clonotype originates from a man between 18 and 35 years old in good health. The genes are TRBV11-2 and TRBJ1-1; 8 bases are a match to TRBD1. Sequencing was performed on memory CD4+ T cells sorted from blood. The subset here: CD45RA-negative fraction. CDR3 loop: CASSLVGSGGFGAFF. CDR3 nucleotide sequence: TGTGCCAGCAGCTTAGTGGGGTCAGGGGGCTTCGGAGCTTTCTTT.